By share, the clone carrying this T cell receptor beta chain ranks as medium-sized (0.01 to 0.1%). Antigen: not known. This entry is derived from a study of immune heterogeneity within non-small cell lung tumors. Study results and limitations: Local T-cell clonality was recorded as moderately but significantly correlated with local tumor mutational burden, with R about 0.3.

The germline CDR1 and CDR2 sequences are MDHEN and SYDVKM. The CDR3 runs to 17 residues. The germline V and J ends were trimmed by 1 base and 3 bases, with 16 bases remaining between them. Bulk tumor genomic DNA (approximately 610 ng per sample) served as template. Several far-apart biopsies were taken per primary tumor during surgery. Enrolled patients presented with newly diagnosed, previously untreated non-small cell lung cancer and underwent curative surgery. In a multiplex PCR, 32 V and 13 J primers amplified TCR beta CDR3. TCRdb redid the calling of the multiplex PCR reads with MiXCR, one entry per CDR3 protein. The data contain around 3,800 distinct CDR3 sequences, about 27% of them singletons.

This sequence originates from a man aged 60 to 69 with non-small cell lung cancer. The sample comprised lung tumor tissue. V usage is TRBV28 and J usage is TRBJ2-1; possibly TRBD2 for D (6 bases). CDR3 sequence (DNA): TGTGCCAGCAGTTTATCCCTCTCGCGGGGTATCTACAATGAGCAGTTCTTC. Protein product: CASSLSLSRGIYNEQFF.